This T cell receptor (beta chain) was recovered during a study of blood T cells in healthy people across ages. This clonotype appeared a few times. Together with a sample-barcoded 5' primer, a J-beta primer mix was included in a second PCR lasting roughly 6 to 12 cycles. TCRdb recomputed calls from the 5' RACE reads with MiXCR, one row per CDR3 protein. The table has some 1.5 million distinct CDR3 sequences, roughly 27% seen once. Trimming at V came to 3 bases and at J to 4 bases, leaving 7 bases not matched to a gene. The CDR3 contains 15 residues. CDR1 is MDHEN, CDR2 SYDVKM, per germline. The receptor was derived from a woman aged 25 to 45 in good health. The sample comprised blood. The rearrangement uses TRBV28 and TRBJ2-5; TRBD2 agrees at 8 bases. The CDR3: CASSFGGANGETQYF. The CDR3 DNA is TGTGCCAGCAGTTTCGGGGGGGCGAACGGAGAGACCCAGTACTTC.